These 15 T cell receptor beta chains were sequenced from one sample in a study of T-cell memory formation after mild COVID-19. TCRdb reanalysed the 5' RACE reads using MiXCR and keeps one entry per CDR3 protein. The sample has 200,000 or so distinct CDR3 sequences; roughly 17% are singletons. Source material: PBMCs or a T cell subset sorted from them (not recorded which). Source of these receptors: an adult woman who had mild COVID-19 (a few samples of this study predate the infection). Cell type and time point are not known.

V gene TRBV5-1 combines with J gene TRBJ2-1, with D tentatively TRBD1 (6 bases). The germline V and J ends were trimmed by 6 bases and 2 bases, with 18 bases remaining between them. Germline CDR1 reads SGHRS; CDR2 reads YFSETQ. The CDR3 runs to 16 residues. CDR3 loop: CASTEGQGLPYNEQFF. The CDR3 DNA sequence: TGCGCCAGCACCGAGGGACAAGGACTCCCCTACAATGAGCAGTTCTTC.

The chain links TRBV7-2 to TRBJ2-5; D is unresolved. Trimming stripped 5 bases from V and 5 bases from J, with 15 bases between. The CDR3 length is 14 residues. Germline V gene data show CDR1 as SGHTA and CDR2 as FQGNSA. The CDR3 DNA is TGTGCCAGCAGCCCAACCGGTTGGGGTGAGACCCAGTACTTC. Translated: CASSPTGWGETQYF.

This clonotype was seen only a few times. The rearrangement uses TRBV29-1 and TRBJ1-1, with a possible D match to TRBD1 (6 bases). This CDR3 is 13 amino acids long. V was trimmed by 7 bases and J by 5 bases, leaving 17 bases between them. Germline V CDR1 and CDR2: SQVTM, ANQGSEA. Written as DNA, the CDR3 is TGCAGCGCCCAGGGGCAAGAAGGGACTGAAGCTTTCTTT. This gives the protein CSAQGQEGTEAFF. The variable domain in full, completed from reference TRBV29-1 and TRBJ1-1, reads SAVISQKPSRDICQRGTSLTIQCQVDSQVTMMFWYRQQPGQSLTLIATANQGSEATYESGFVIDKFPISRPNLTFSTLTVSNMSPEDSSIYLCSAQGQEGTEAFFGQGTRLTVV.

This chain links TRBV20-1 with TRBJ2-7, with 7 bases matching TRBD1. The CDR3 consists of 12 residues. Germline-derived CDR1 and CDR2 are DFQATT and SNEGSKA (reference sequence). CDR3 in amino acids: CRAPTGSYEQYF. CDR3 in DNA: TGCAGGGCCCCGACAGGGAGCTACGAGCAGTACTTC.

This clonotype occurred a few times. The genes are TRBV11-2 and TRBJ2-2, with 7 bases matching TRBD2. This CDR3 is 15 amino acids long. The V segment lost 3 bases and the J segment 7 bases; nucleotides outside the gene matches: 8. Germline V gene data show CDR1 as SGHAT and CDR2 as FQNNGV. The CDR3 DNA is TGTGCCAGCAGCTTGGAGGGAGGGGCCGGCGGGGAGCTGTTTTTT. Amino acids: CASSLEGGAGGELFF. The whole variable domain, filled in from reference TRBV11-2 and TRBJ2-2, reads EAGVAQSPRYKIIEKRQSVAFWCNPISGHATLYWYQQILGQGPKLLIQFQNNGVVDDSQLPKDRFSAERLKGVDSTLKIQPAKLEDSAVYLCASSLEGGAGGELFFGEGSRLTVL.

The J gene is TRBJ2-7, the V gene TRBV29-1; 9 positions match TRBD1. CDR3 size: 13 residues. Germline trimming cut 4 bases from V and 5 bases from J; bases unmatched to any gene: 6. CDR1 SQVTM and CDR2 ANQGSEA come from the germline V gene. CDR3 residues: CSVGYRQGDEQYF. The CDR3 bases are TGCAGCGTTGGATATCGACAGGGGGACGAGCAGTACTTC.

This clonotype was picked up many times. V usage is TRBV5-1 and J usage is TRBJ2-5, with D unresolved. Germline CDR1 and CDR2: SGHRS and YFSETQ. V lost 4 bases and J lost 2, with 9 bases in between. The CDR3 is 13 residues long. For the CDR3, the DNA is TGCGCCAGCAGCCCCCCCGGGCAAGAGACCCAGTACTTC. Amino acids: CASSPPGQETQYF.

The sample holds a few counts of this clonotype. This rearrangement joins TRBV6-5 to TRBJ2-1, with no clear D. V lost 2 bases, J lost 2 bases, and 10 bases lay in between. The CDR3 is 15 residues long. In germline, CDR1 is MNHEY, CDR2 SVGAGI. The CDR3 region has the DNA TGTGCCAGCAGTTACGGGCGGACGCCCTACAATGAGCAGTTCTTC. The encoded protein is CASSYGRTPYNEQFF.

The CDR3 DNA follows: TGTGCCAGCAGTTACGGGCAGTGCGGTTATGGCTACACCTTC. Translated: CASSYGQCGYGYTF. The chain joins TRBV6-5 to TRBJ1-2, with unresolved D. The CDR3 length is 14 residues. V was clipped by 2 bases and J by 5 bases, with 12 bases between them. Germline V gene lookup returns CDR1 MNHEY and CDR2 SVGAGI.

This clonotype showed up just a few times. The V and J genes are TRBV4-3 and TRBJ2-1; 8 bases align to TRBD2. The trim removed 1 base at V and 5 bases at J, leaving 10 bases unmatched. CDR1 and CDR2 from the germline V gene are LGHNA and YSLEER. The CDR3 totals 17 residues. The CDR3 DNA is TGCGCCAGCAGCCAAGTCTCCCAGCGGGAGTTTAACAATGAGCAGTTCTTC. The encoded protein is CASSQVSQREFNNEQFF.

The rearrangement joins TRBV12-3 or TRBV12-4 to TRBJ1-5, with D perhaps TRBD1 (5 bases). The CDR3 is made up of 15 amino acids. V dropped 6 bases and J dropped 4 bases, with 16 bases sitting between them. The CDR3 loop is CASRSSGDRNQPQHF. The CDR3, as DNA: TGTGCCAGCAGGTCTTCGGGTGACAGAAATCAGCCCCAGCATTTT.

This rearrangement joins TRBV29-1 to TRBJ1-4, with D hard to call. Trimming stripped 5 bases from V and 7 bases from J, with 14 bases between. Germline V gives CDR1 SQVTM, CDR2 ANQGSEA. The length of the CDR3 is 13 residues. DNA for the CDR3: TGCAGCGTTTACGCCCCACGGGTTGAAAAACTGTTTTTT. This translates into CSVYAPRVEKLFF.

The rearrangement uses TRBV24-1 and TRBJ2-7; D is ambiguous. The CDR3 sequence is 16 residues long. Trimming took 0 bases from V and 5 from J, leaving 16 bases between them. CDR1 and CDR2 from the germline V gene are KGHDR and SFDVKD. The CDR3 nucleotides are TGTGCCACCAGTGATTTGCATGGCAGCCTCTTGGACGAGCAGTACTTC. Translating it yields CATSDLHGSLLDEQYF.

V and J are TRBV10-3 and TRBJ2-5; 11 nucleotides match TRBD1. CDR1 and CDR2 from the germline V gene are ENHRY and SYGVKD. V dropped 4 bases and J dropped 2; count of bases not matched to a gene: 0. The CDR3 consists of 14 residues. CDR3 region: CAISGDRGQETQYF. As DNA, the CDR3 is TGTGCCATCAGTGGGGACAGGGGGCAAGAGACCCAGTACTTC.

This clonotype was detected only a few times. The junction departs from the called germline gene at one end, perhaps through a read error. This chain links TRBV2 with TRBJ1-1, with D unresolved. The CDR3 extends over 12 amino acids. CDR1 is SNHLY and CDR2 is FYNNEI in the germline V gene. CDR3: CATSTQSTEAFF. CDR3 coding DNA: TGTGCCACCAGTACGCAAAGCACTGAAGCTTTCTTT. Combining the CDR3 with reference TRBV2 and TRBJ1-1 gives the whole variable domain EPEVTQTPSHQVTQMGQEVILRCVPISNHLYFYWYRQILGQKVEFLVSFYNNEISEKSEIFDDQFSVERPDGSNFTLKIRSTKLEDSAMYFCATSTQSTEAFFGQGTRLTVV.